These 8 T cell receptor beta chains originate from one sample sequenced in a study of T cell repertoires in cytomegalovirus infection (dated by TCRdb to about 2019). The treatment or condition label on this specimen signifies: in vitro stimulation with specific CMV peptide epitopes to enrich CMV-specific T cells. These TCRs' antigens remain unknown. TCRdb names Illumina HiSeq 1500 as the instrument used. TCRdb reprocessed the public reads (quality trimming at Q25 with fastp, clone calling with MiXCR) and kept in-frame beta chains. Records with the same CDR3 protein are collapsed into one entry carrying the most frequent genes and DNA. Recorded for this sample are about 310,000 distinct CDR3 sequences; around 25% of them occurred a single time. About an eighth of the sample belongs to the ten largest clones. Sequences were derived from cultured PBMCs, sampled from culture after CMV antigen stimulation. All receptors derive from a human donor in good health (CMV status not recorded). Some clones in this sample may be carry-over from other donors' samples.

The table lists this clonotype with many counts. The rearrangement uses TRBV7-2 and TRBJ1-5, with D maybe TRBD1 (6 bases). There are 13 residues in the CDR3. Trimming removed 6 bases at V and 4 bases at J, with 10 bases between. Germline V gene sequence: CDR1 SGHTA, CDR2 FQGNSA. CDR3 loop: CASRQGINQPQHF. For the CDR3, the DNA is TGTGCCAGCAGGCAGGGGATAAATCAGCCCCAGCATTTT.

The chain is built from TRBV7-2 and TRBJ2-7; D ambiguous. The CDR3 is made up of 13 amino acids. Germline assignment: CDR1 SGHTA and CDR2 FQGNSA. Trimming left V 2 bases short and J 2 bases short, with 7 bases between. The CDR3 reads CASSLLTTYEQYF. CDR3 nucleotides: TGTGCCAGCAGCTTATTGACGACCTACGAGCAGTACTTC.

In this sample, this clonotype turned up a few times. The V call is TRBV29-1, the J call TRBJ2-5; D remains ambiguous. Deletions cut 7 bases from V and 2 bases from J, with 14 bases between. Germline V lookup: CDR1 SQVTM, CDR2 ANQGSEA. The CDR3 contains 13 residues. CDR3 residues: CSAPPMGQETQYF. The CDR3 nucleotides are TGCAGCGCCCCTCCGATGGGTCAAGAGACCCAGTACTTC.

V and J are TRBV6-5 and TRBJ2-7; TRBD1 aligns across 7 bases. The J segment lost 2 bases and the V segment lost 6 bases, leaving 16 bases of the junction unmatched. CDR1 and CDR2 from the germline V gene are MNHEY and SVGAGI. The CDR3 is made up of 17 amino acids. The CDR3 coding sequence is TGTGCCAGCAGGAAAGCAGTTACAGGGGACGGAACCTACGAGCAGTACTTC. It encodes CASRKAVTGDGTYEQYF.

This clonotype was counted only a few times. The chain has TRBV24-1 and TRBJ2-1; D unclear. This CDR3 has 15 amino acids. Deletions cut 0 bases from V and 6 bases from J, with 11 bases between. Germline CDR1 is KGHDR and CDR2 is SFDVKD. In nucleotides, the CDR3 is TGTGCCACCAGTGATTTGGTCAGGAATCGCAATGAGCAGTTCTTC. Translation gives CATSDLVRNRNEQFF.

Ten or more counts support this clonotype. The J gene is TRBJ1-1, the V gene TRBV7-2; TRBD1 matches 7 bases. The CDR3 covers 12 residues. The V and J ends lost 3 bases and 7 bases, in that order; junction bases with no gene match: 2. Germline V CDR1 and CDR2: SGHTA, FQGNSA. DNA for the CDR3: TGTGCCAGCAGCTTTAACAGGGGTGAAGCTTTCTTT. Amino acids: CASSFNRGEAFF. The whole variable domain, filled in from reference TRBV7-2 and TRBJ1-1, reads GAGVSQSPSNKVTEKGKDVELRCDPISGHTALYWYRQSLGQGLEFLIYFQGNSAPDKSGLPSDRFSAERTGGSVSTLTIQRTQQEDSAVYLCASSFNRGEAFFGQGTRLTVV.

The table lists this clonotype with a few counts. The chain recombines TRBV7-9 with TRBJ1-2, with TRBD1 as a possible D gene (5 bases). Looked up from germline, CDR1 is SEHNR and CDR2 is FQNEAQ (reference sequence). The V and J ends lost 1 base and 8 bases respectively, with 14 bases between them. The CDR3 consists of 14 residues. Written as DNA, the CDR3 is TGTGCCAGCAGCTTAGGACGGGGGATCGAAGGCTACACCTTC. Protein: CASSLGRGIEGYTF.

The sample holds many counts of this clonotype. One end of the junction is discordant with germline, which a read error may explain. This chain joins TRBV7-7 and TRBJ2-3; 8 positions match TRBD2. The germline V gene has CDR1 SSHAT and CDR2 FNYEAQ (reference sequence). The length of the CDR3 is 13 residues. The chain's CDR3 is CASSSSGGHTQYF. The CDR3 DNA reads as TGTGCTAGCAGCTCAAGCGGGGGTCATACGCAGTATTTT.